One and the same sample provided the 26 T cell receptor beta chains below, sequenced in a study of cytotoxic CD8 clonotypes in ibrutinib-treated CLL. Libraries were prepared by immunoSEQ multiplex PCR; TCRdb keeps only in-frame clonotypes and omits some of them. The sample shows approximately 84,000 clones, roughly 86% of them seen only once. This specimen consisted of PBMCs, obtained before ibrutinib treatment. These receptors were collected from a human donor with chronic lymphocytic leukemia.

This clone was seen only once. V gene TRBV5-1 combines with J gene TRBJ1-1; tentatively, D is TRBD1 (5 bases). V shed 6 bases and J shed 1 base, with 10 bases lying between them. Germline assignment: CDR1 SGHRS and CDR2 YFSETQ. The CDR3 covers 13 residues. The CDR3 region has the DNA TGCGCCAGCACGTCAGGGACGAACACTGAAGCTTTCTTT. Translating it yields CASTSGTNTEAFF.

This chain connects TRBV11-2 to TRBJ2-7; D might be TRBD1 (5 bases). Germline-derived CDR1 and CDR2 are SGHAT and FQNNGV. This CDR3 is 15 amino acids long. V was shortened by 6 bases and J by 5 bases, with 20 bases between the two germline ends. CDR3 DNA sequence: TGTGCCAGCAGGACTCTTCCGACAGCTAATCACGAGCAGTACTTC. Translated: CASRTLPTANHEQYF.

This chain links TRBV28 with TRBJ2-1, with 7 bases aligning to TRBD2. The germline CDR1 and CDR2 sequences are MDHEN and SYDVKM. CDR3 size: 15 residues. V gave up 2 bases and J gave up 4 bases; unmatched junction bases: 5. CDR3 nucleotide sequence: TGTGCCAGCAGTTTAGCGGGAGTGCGGTACAATGAGCAGTTCTTC. It encodes CASSLAGVRYNEQFF.

This clone was counted between two and nine times. V and J are TRBV2 and TRBJ2-7, with D possibly matching TRBD1 (6 bases). Trimming cost V 9 bases and J 2 bases, with 14 bases left between them. The CDR3 length is 13 residues. Germline CDR1 and CDR2: SNHLY and FYNNEI. The CDR3 nucleotides read TGTGCCAGGACGACAGGTCCTACCTACGAGCAGTACTTC. As protein: CARTTGPTYEQYF.

This chain joins TRBV14 and TRBJ1-1; no clear D gene. CDR3 length: 15 residues. Trimming removed 5 bases at V and 0 bases at J, with 13 bases between. Germline V gene sequence: CDR1 SGHDN, CDR2 FVKESK. Here the CDR3 DNA reads TGTGCCAGCAGCTCGTACACGTGGATGAACACTGAAGCTTTCTTT. Its protein is CASSSYTWMNTEAFF. The full variable domain, with the rest looked up from reference TRBV14 and TRBJ1-1, is EAGVTQFPSHSVIEKGQTVTLRCDPISGHDNLYWYRRVMGKEIKFLLHFVKESKQDESGMPNNRFLAERTGGTYSTLKVQPAELEDSGVYFCASSSYTWMNTEAFFGQGTRLTVV.

The V gene is TRBV6-5, the J gene TRBJ1-2, with D perhaps TRBD1 (5 bases). The CDR3 is 12 amino acids. The V gene lost 6 bases and the J gene lost 8 bases, with 13 bases spanning the gap. Germline V CDR1 and CDR2: MNHEY, SVGAGI. Here the CDR3 DNA reads TGTGCCAGCAGCCCAGACAGCGCCGGCTACACCTTC. This sequence encodes CASSPDSAGYTF.

This rearrangement joins TRBV2 to TRBJ1-2; possibly TRBD1 for D (6 bases). Per germline, CDR1 SNHLY and CDR2 FYNNEI. This CDR3 region has 15 residues. The V and J ends lost 10 bases and 5 bases respectively, with 23 bases between them. CDR3: CATRVGAGTNYGYTF. The CDR3 region has the DNA TGTGCCACAAGGGTGGGGGCAGGGACCAATTATGGCTACACCTTC.

The chain carries TRBV10-3 and TRBJ1-2, with D perhaps TRBD1 (5 bases). The CDR3 is 17 amino acids. Germline CDR1 reads ENHRY; CDR2 reads SYGVKD. Trimming cost V 0 bases and J 5 bases, with 19 bases left between them. The CDR3 DNA reads as TGTGCCATCAGTGAGTCGAGTGTTGGACGGACACGGTATGGCTACACCTTC. Translation: CAISESSVGRTRYGYTF.

The chain links TRBV7-9 to TRBJ1-5, with 8 bases aligning to TRBD1. V shed 4 bases and J 2 bases; nucleotides not matched to a gene: 7. The CDR3 is 16 amino acids. Germline values: CDR1 SEHNR, CDR2 FQNEAQ (reference sequence). The CDR3 DNA reads as TGTGCCAGCAGCTCGGGACAGGCAACAGGCAATCAGCCCCAGCATTTT. Amino acids: CASSSGQATGNQPQHF.

This clone was recorded a few times. The gene calls are TRBV28 and TRBJ2-1, with TRBD1 matching 8 bases. The CDR3 extends over 14 amino acids. Germline values: CDR1 MDHEN, CDR2 SYDVKM. The junction had 3 bases not matched to a gene; V was cut back by 5 bases and J by 3 bases. CDR3 in DNA: TGTGCCAGCAGTCCAGGGGGCAGCTACAATGAGCAGTTCTTC. Translated, it gives CASSPGGSYNEQFF.

CDR3 region: CASSYFGTTYEQYF. DNA for the CDR3: TGTGCCAGCAGTTACTTCGGGACCACCTACGAGCAGTACTTC. The J gene is TRBJ2-7, the V gene TRBV6-6; the D call may be TRBD1 or TRBD2 (5 bases each). Germline CDR1 reads MNHNY; CDR2 reads SVGAGI (reference sequence). The CDR3 has 14 residues. V shed 1 base and J shed 2 bases, with 9 bases lying between them.

The CDR3 sequence: CASSLGARTDSNQPQHF. CDR3 in DNA: TGTGCCAGCAGCTTAGGGGCCCGGACAGATAGCAATCAGCCCCAGCATTTT. The J gene is TRBJ1-5, the V gene TRBV7-9, with D perhaps matching TRBD1 (6 bases). V dropped 1 base and J dropped 0 bases, with 13 bases sitting between them. CDR1 SEHNR and CDR2 FQNEAQ come from the germline V gene (reference sequence). This CDR3 region has 17 residues.

The V gene is TRBV5-6, the J gene TRBJ1-2, with 7 bases lining up with TRBD1. The ends lost 0 bases at V and 3 bases at J; junction bases unmatched: 8. CDR3 length: 16 amino acids. The germline CDR1 and CDR2 sequences are SGHDT and YYEEEE. The CDR3 DNA is TGTGCCAGCAGCTTGGCTAACAGGGGACACGACTATGGCTACACCTTC. This sequence encodes CASSLANRGHDYGYTF.

The CDR3 loop is CASSPLDSPSGEQYF. CDR3 nucleotides: TGTGCCAGCTCACCCCTTGACTCACCCTCGGGCGAGCAGTACTTC. This sequence joins TRBV18 and TRBJ2-7; no firm D call. In germline, CDR1 is KGHSH, CDR2 LQKENI. Trimming stripped 3 bases from V and 6 bases from J, with 18 bases between. This CDR3 is built from 15 residues.

The rearrangement joins TRBV12-5 to TRBJ2-4; the D call may be TRBD1 or TRBD2 (8 bases each). The CDR3 is 17 amino acids. The V end was cut by 1 base, the J end by 8 bases, with 21 bases between. Germline V gives CDR1 LGHNT, CDR2 FRNRAP. The CDR3 reads CASGLGQGTSRGDIQYF. Here the CDR3 DNA reads TGTGCTAGTGGTTTGGGACAGGGGACTAGTCGTGGGGACATTCAGTACTTC.

The chain recombines TRBV5-6 with TRBJ2-4; 9 nucleotides agree with TRBD1. CDR1 and CDR2 (germline): SGHDT, YYEEEE. The V and J ends lost 5 bases and 7 bases, in that order; junction bases with no gene match: 10. CDR3 length: 15 residues. The CDR3 DNA sequence: TGTGCCAGCAGAGGGACAGGGAACGCGGGGAACATTCAGTACTTC. Encoded protein: CASRGTGNAGNIQYF. Supplemented by reference TRBV5-6 and TRBJ2-4, the full variable domain reads DAGVTQSPTHLIKTRGQQVTLRCSPKSGHDTVSWYQQALGQGPQFIFQYYEEEERQRGNFPDRFSGHQFPNYSSELNVNALLLGDSALYLCASRGTGNAGNIQYFGAGTRLSVL.

The chain employs TRBV5-1 and TRBJ2-1; the match to TRBD2 covers 7 bases. Germline lookup yields CDR1 SGHRS and CDR2 YFSETQ. The CDR3 consists of 15 residues. J lost 3 bases, V lost 5 bases, and 8 bases had no gene match. The CDR3 DNA sequence: TGCGCCAGCAGGTGGGACTACCCGTTCTACAATGAGCAGTTCTTC. It encodes CASRWDYPFYNEQFF.

This clone was counted only a few times. J is TRBJ2-2 and V is TRBV18; D is perhaps TRBD2 (7 bases). V lost 3 bases and J lost 5, with 19 bases in between. The germline CDR1 and CDR2 sequences are KGHSH and LQKENI. The CDR3 totals 17 residues. The CDR3 DNA sequence: TGTGCCAGCTCACCTTGGACAGTACGGGACTATACCGGGGAGCTGTTTTTT. The encoded protein is CASSPWTVRDYTGELFF. Full variable domain (rest looked up from reference TRBV18 and TRBJ2-2): NAGVMQNPRHLVRRRGQEARLRCSPMKGHSHVYWYRQLPEEGLKFMVYLQKENIIDESGMPKERFSAEFPKEGPSILRIQQVVRGDSAAYFCASSPWTVRDYTGELFFGEGSRLTVL.

This rearrangement joins TRBV27 to TRBJ2-7; TRBD2 matches at 8 bases. The V gene end was trimmed by 5 bases and the J gene end by 0 bases; junction bases not matched to a gene: 12. Germline CDR1 is MNHEY and CDR2 is SMNVEV (reference sequence). The CDR3 totals 17 residues. CDR3 sequence (DNA): TGTGCCAGCAGTAGGGGAGGGTTGAGCGGGAGCTCCTACGAGCAGTACTTC. As protein: CASSRGGLSGSSYEQYF.

The chain uses TRBV12-5 and TRBJ1-1; D not resolved. The CDR3 sequence is 13 residues long. Trimming removed 8 bases from V and 4 bases from J, with 14 bases in between. CDR1 and CDR2 from the germline V gene are LGHNT and FRNRAP. The CDR3 DNA reads TGTGCTAGTCATCTGGGTGAAATCACTGAAGCTTTCTTT. Its protein is CASHLGEITEAFF.

The chain uses TRBV6-1 and TRBJ1-2; D perhaps matches TRBD1 (6 bases). The CDR3 has 17 residues. The germline V and J ends were trimmed by 3 bases and 1 base, with 18 bases remaining between them. CDR1 is MNHNS, CDR2 SASEGT, per germline. CDR3 amino acids: CASSDVYRGLGNYGYTF. In nucleotides, the CDR3 is TGTGCCAGCAGTGATGTTTACCGGGGGCTGGGTAACTATGGCTACACCTTC.

The gene calls are TRBV6-4 and TRBJ2-1; TRBD2 aligns across 11 bases. The CDR3 extends over 15 amino acids. From germline, CDR1 is MRHNA and CDR2 SNTAGT. V was clipped by 6 bases and J by 9 bases; unmatched bases: 10. The CDR3 DNA sequence: TGTGCCAGCAGCATACTAGCGGGAGAGTCTACTGAGCAGTTCTTC. Protein product: CASSILAGESTEQFF.

The V and J genes are TRBV6-1 and TRBJ2-7, with TRBD1 as a possible D gene (5 bases). Trimming took off 6 bases at V and 7 bases at J, with 16 bases between the two ends. CDR3 length equals 13 residues. In germline, CDR1 is MNHNS, CDR2 SASEGT. The CDR3 DNA reads as TGTGCCAGCAGACGACCAGGGTTGGAAGAGCAGTACTTC. It translates to CASRRPGLEEQYF.

V and J are TRBV5-6 and TRBJ1-5; 8 nucleotides agree with TRBD1. The V gene end was trimmed by 4 bases and the J gene end by 2 bases; junction bases not matched to a gene: 5. This CDR3 is built from 15 residues. The germline gives CDR1 SGHDT, CDR2 YYEEEE. The CDR3 sequence: CASSLGTGGNQPQHF. CDR3 sequence (DNA): TGTGCCAGCAGCCTCGGGACAGGAGGCAATCAGCCCCAGCATTTT.

This chain links TRBV9 with TRBJ2-3; TRBD2 aligns across 9 bases. V lost 4 bases, J lost 1 base, and 10 bases stayed unmatched. Germline V gene lookup returns CDR1 SGDLS and CDR2 YYNGEE. This CDR3 contains 17 residues. The CDR3 nucleotides read TGTGCCAGCAGCCTGGCGGATAGCGGGAGTGGCACAGATACGCAGTATTTT. Translation gives CASSLADSGSGTDTQYF.

The gene calls are TRBV28 and TRBJ1-1; perhaps TRBD1 as D (6 bases). From germline, CDR1 is MDHEN and CDR2 SYDVKM. This CDR3 has 13 amino acids. Trimming cost V 5 bases and J 3 bases, with 10 bases left between them. The CDR3 loop reads CASSIYRDTEAFF. In DNA form, the CDR3 reads TGTGCCAGCAGTATCTACAGGGACACTGAAGCTTTCTTT. Full variable domain (outside the CDR3, taken from reference TRBV28 and TRBJ1-1): DVKVTQSSRYLVKRTGEKVFLECVQDMDHENMFWYRQDPGLGLRLIYFSYDVKMKEKGDIPEGYSVSREKKERFSLILESASTNQTSMYLCASSIYRDTEAFFGQGTRLTVV.